This T cell receptor beta chain was recovered during a study of cytomegalovirus exposure and HLA in healthy donors. The PCR ran on 60 Vbeta and 13 Jbeta primers. Sequencing was performed with immunoSEQ multiplex PCR; in TCRdb, only in-frame clones are kept and a portion is missing. The sample lists 100,000 to 150,000 clones; around 80% were seen once. The CDR3 length is 14 residues. V lost 2 bases and J 5 bases, leaving 12 bases between the germline ends. Germline V lookup: CDR1 SNHLY, CDR2 FYNNEI. The rearrangement links TRBV2 to TRBJ2-5; the D gene is possibly TRBD1 (5 bases). The source is a woman between 50 and 59 years old in good health and CMV-seropositive. The sample was PBMCs. In DNA, the CDR3 is TGTGCCAGCAGTGAACGCTCAGGGCGGGAGACCCAGTACTTC. Translated, it gives CASSERSGRETQYF. Supplemented by reference TRBV2 and TRBJ2-5, the full variable domain reads EPEVTQTPSHQVTQMGQEVILRCVPISNHLYFYWYRQILGQKVEFLVSFYNNEISEKSEIFDDQFSVERPDGSNFTLKIRSTKLEDSAMYFCASSERSGRETQYFGPGTRLLVL.